These 30 T cell receptor beta chains came from one sample sequenced in a study of cytomegalovirus exposure and HLA in healthy donors. Clones were sequenced by immunoSEQ multiplex PCR, and TCRdb holds only the in-frame ones, with some missing. The table includes 150,000 or so clones, around nine tenths detected once. The material sequenced was PBMCs. Receptor source: a man younger than 35 in good health and CMV-seropositive.

The chain combines TRBV6-1 with TRBJ1-5; no firm D call. V lost 0 bases and J lost 3, with 15 bases in between. Germline CDR1 MNHNS, CDR2 SASEGT. This CDR3 region has 17 residues. CDR3 DNA: TGTGCCAGCAGTGAAGCACGGGAAAAAGGGATCAATCAGCCCCAGCATTTT. Residues: CASSEAREKGINQPQHF.

The chain combines TRBV19 with TRBJ2-7, with D tentatively TRBD2 (5 bases). V was trimmed by 9 bases and J by 2 bases, leaving 23 bases between them. The germline gives CDR1 LNHDA, CDR2 SQIVND (reference sequence). The length of the CDR3 is 16 residues. CDR3 protein: CASSMRSTSRAYEQYF. The CDR3 DNA follows: TGTGCCAGCTCAATGCGAAGCACTAGTCGGGCCTACGAGCAGTACTTC.

This clone has only a few counts. The chain combines TRBV2 with TRBJ2-2, with a possible D match to TRBD2 (7 bases). Germline V CDR1 and CDR2: SNHLY, FYNNEI. The CDR3 spans 14 residues. V was cut by 10 bases and J by 5 bases, with 17 bases left in between. The CDR3 nucleotides are TGTGCCACCCAGGGGCGGGGGAATACCGGGGAGCTGTTTTTT. This translates into CATQGRGNTGELFF.

V and J are TRBV7-3 and TRBJ2-1; tentative D call: TRBD2 (5 bases). Looked up from germline, CDR1 is SGHTA and CDR2 is FQGTGA. Deletions cut 5 bases from V and 7 bases from J, with 18 bases between. The CDR3 runs to 15 residues. The CDR3 sequence: CASSAPGSLGNEQFF. CDR3 sequence (DNA): TGTGCCAGCAGCGCTCCGGGATCTCTTGGGAATGAGCAGTTCTTC.

J is TRBJ2-1 and V is TRBV29-1, with D perhaps matching TRBD1 (5 bases). The germline gives CDR1 SQVTM, CDR2 ANQGSEA. The V and J ends lost 6 bases and 7 bases respectively, with 22 bases between them. The CDR3 consists of 15 residues. The CDR3 sequence is CSVRRKPDGANEQFF. The CDR3 DNA is TGCAGCGTGCGAAGGAAGCCCGATGGGGCGAATGAGCAGTTCTTC.

The V gene is TRBV15, the J gene TRBJ1-2; maybe TRBD1 (6 bases). From germline, CDR1 is LNHNV and CDR2 YYDKDF (reference sequence). The CDR3 consists of 15 residues. Trimming removed 5 bases at V and 3 bases at J, with 16 bases between. CDR3 sequence (DNA): TGTGCCACCAGCCCCAGAACCACAGGGCACTATGGCTACACCTTC. Protein: CATSPRTTGHYGYTF.

The rearrangement joins TRBV5-1 to TRBJ2-1, with 12 nucleotides matching TRBD2. The germline V gene has CDR1 SGHRS and CDR2 YFSETQ. After removal of 3 bases from V and 5 bases from J, the junction contained 3 bases not matched to a gene. CDR3 length: 15 residues. CDR3 loop: CASSSTSGGNNEQFF. CDR3 nucleotide sequence: TGCGCCAGCAGCTCTACTAGCGGGGGGAACAATGAGCAGTTCTTC.

The rearrangement uses TRBV19 and TRBJ2-7, with TRBD1 identical over 9 bases. CDR3 length: 12 residues. V lost 9 bases and J lost 2; bases outside the gene matches: 2. The V gene's germline CDR1 is LNHDA and CDR2 SQIVND (reference sequence). The CDR3 nucleotides read TGTGCCAGCGGGACAGGGCCCTACGAGCAGTACTTC. Amino acid sequence: CASGTGPYEQYF.

This clone was seen more than once but under ten times. The chain combines TRBV9 with TRBJ1-1, with D maybe TRBD1 (5 bases). Germline values: CDR1 SGDLS, CDR2 YYNGEE. V gave up 8 bases and J gave up 1 base, with 15 bases separating them. CDR3 length: 14 amino acids. The DNA of the CDR3 is TGTGCCAGTGGACCTAGACAGTCGAACACTGAAGCTTTCTTT. It codes for CASGPRQSNTEAFF.

The rearrangement uses TRBV30 and TRBJ1-2; no clear D gene. The germline V gene has CDR1 GTSNPN and CDR2 SVGIG (reference sequence). The V end was cut by 2 bases, the J end by 4 bases, with 8 bases between. CDR3 length: 12 amino acids. DNA for the CDR3: TGTGCCTGGAGTCTACAGACCTATGGCTACACCTTC. This sequence encodes CAWSLQTYGYTF.

This clone has a single count. A junction boundary mismatches the germline segment, possibly from a read error. This rearrangement joins TRBV19 to TRBJ1-2, with 11 bases lining up with TRBD1. The CDR3 is 15 amino acids. Per germline, CDR1 LNHDA and CDR2 SQIVND (reference sequence). The CDR3 here is CASIPHGQGAEGCTF. Written as DNA, the CDR3 is TGTGCCAGTATACCACATGGACAGGGGGCGGAAGGCTGCACCTTC.

This chain connects TRBV27 to TRBJ2-7; unclear D gene. V was clipped by 7 bases and J by 6 bases, with 13 bases between them. The CDR3 runs 12 residues. Germline-derived CDR1 and CDR2 are MNHEY and SMNVEV (reference sequence). In nucleotides, the CDR3 is TGTGCCAGCACCTCCTTCGCGCGCGAGCAGTACTTC. Translation gives CASTSFAREQYF.

This chain links TRBV7-2 with TRBJ2-5, with D perhaps TRBD1 (6 bases). Germline CDR1 reads SGHTA; CDR2 reads FQGNSA. The V end was cut by 3 bases, the J end by 5 bases, with 10 bases between. The CDR3 contains 13 residues. CDR3 loop: CASSFAQGETQYF. The DNA for the CDR3 is TGTGCCAGCAGCTTTGCCCAGGGGGAGACCCAGTACTTC.

The rearrangement joins TRBV7-8 to TRBJ2-7; possible D gene TRBD1, 5 bases. The CDR3 spans 15 residues. CDR1 is SGHVS, CDR2 FQNEAQ, per germline. Trimming took off 0 bases at V and 7 bases at J, with 16 bases between the two ends. This chain's CDR3 is CASSLAYVRVEEQYF. CDR3 in DNA: TGTGCCAGCAGCTTAGCGTATGTCAGGGTAGAAGAGCAGTACTTC.

CDR3 loop: CASSPFIEEKLFF. The CDR3 DNA is TGTGCCAGTAGCCCTTTCATAGAAGAAAAACTGTTTTTT. The chain is built from TRBV19 and TRBJ1-4; D unclear. The CDR3 covers 13 residues. The germline CDR1 and CDR2 sequences are LNHDA and SQIVND (reference sequence). Trimming cost V 6 bases and J 8 bases, with 13 bases left between them.

The chain carries TRBV7-2 and TRBJ1-3; perhaps TRBD1 as D (5 bases). The CDR3 extends over 15 amino acids. Germline V lookup: CDR1 SGHTA, CDR2 FQGNSA. Trimming stripped 5 bases from V and 6 bases from J, with 17 bases between. The DNA of the CDR3 is TGTGCCAGCAGCCTGGGGGGGGTAGGCGAAAACACCATATATTTT. Residues: CASSLGGVGENTIYF.

On this clone itself: This sample includes further DNA sequences coding for the same CDR3. The V call is TRBV29-1, the J call TRBJ1-4; 11 positions agree with TRBD1. CDR3 length: 15 amino acids. Germline values: CDR1 SQVTM, CDR2 ANQGSEA. Trimming took 4 bases from V and 7 from J; bases not matched to a gene: 8. CDR3 amino acids: CSVVGSGTGGEKLFF. The DNA of the CDR3 is TGCAGCGTTGTAGGATCCGGGACAGGGGGTGAAAAACTGTTTTTT.

This rearrangement joins TRBV30 to TRBJ2-3; 8 bases align to TRBD2. There are 14 residues in the CDR3. Germline loops: CDR1 GTSNPN, CDR2 SVGIG (reference sequence). With V trimmed by 4 bases and J by 6 bases, 9 bases remained unmatched. This chain's CDR3 is CAWNTRGGRDTQYF. Here the CDR3 DNA reads TGTGCCTGGAATACCCGCGGGGGGAGGGATACGCAGTATTTT.

The chain recombines TRBV27 with TRBJ2-2; 9 bases are a match to TRBD1. V lost 3 bases and J lost 7; bases outside the gene matches: 6. CDR1 and CDR2 (germline): MNHEY, SMNVEV (reference sequence). The CDR3 spans 15 residues. The chain's CDR3 is CASSFSGTGYGELFF. The CDR3 nucleotides read TGTGCCAGCAGTTTTTCCGGGACAGGGTACGGGGAGCTGTTTTTT.

To note about this clone: Other nucleotide sequences in the sample specify the same CDR3. The chain links TRBV9 to TRBJ2-3; 7 bases line up with TRBD2. The germline V gene encodes CDR1 SGDLS and CDR2 YYNGEE. V was pared by 1 base and J by 6 bases, with 5 bases of the junction left unmatched. This CDR3 has 14 amino acids. CDR3 sequence reads: CASSVRGSTDTQYF. The CDR3 DNA follows: TGTGCCAGCAGCGTACGCGGGAGTACCGATACGCAGTATTTT.

CDR3 residues: CASSRYGTATYEQYF. The CDR3 DNA reads as TGTGCCAGCAGCCGTTACGGGACAGCTACCTACGAGCAGTACTTC. The chain has TRBV7-9 and TRBJ2-7; 7 bases are a match to TRBD1. The trim removed 5 bases at V and 2 bases at J, leaving 9 bases unmatched. Per the germline V gene, CDR1 is SEHNR and CDR2 is FQNEAQ (reference sequence). This CDR3 spans 15 amino acids.

This clone was seen many times. The chain uses TRBV27 and TRBJ2-7; 8 nucleotides match TRBD1. V gave up 5 bases and J gave up 6 bases; unmatched junction bases: 3. The CDR3 consists of 12 residues. Germline CDR1 MNHEY, CDR2 SMNVEV (reference sequence). CDR3 bases: TGTGCCAGCAGTCAACAGGGGGGCGAGCAGTACTTC. Residues: CASSQQGGEQYF.

V is TRBV16 and J is TRBJ2-1, with D possibly TRBD2 on 5 matching bases. In germline, CDR1 is KGHSY, CDR2 FQNENV. With 0 bases removed from V and 0 bases from J, the gap between germline ends came to 9 bases. There are 16 residues in the CDR3. CDR3 nucleotides: TGTGCCAGCAGCCAATCGAGGGTAGCCTCCTACAATGAGCAGTTCTTC. Protein: CASSQSRVASYNEQFF.

In nucleotides, the CDR3 is TGTGCCAGCAGTCCGCAGCGGACAGGGCGAGGGGGAGCTTTCTTT. Its translation is CASSPQRTGRGGAFF. The chain combines TRBV28 with TRBJ1-1; the match to TRBD1 covers 8 bases. The V segment lost 5 bases and the J segment 10 bases; nucleotides outside the gene matches: 15. CDR3 length equals 15 residues. Germline assignment: CDR1 MDHEN and CDR2 SYDVKM.

This clone was detected once. The chain is built from TRBV9 and TRBJ2-3; no reliable D call. Germline-derived CDR1 and CDR2 are SGDLS and YYNGEE. This CDR3 is built from 13 residues. Trimming pared 5 bases from V and 4 bases from J, leaving 11 bases between. CDR3 protein: CASSRNLADTQYF. In nucleotides, the CDR3 is TGTGCCAGCAGTAGGAATCTAGCAGATACGCAGTATTTT. The entire variable domain, with the rest obtained from reference TRBV9 and TRBJ2-3, is as follows: DSGVTQTPKHLITATGQRVTLRCSPRSGDLSVYWYQQSLDQGLQFLIQYYNGEERAKGNILERFSAQQFPDLHSELNLSSLELGDSALYFCASSRNLADTQYFGPGTRLTVL.

The chain links TRBV6-1 to TRBJ2-1; 7 nucleotides match TRBD1. Looked up from germline, CDR1 is MNHNS and CDR2 is SASEGT. V lost 2 bases to trimming and J lost 7 bases; unmatched junction nucleotides: 5. The CDR3 runs 14 residues. The CDR3 protein is CASSEPGTVNEQFF. In nucleotides, the CDR3 is TGTGCCAGCAGTGAACCAGGGACAGTTAATGAGCAGTTCTTC.

The chain carries TRBV19 and TRBJ2-3, with 13 bases aligning to TRBD2. Trimming at V came to 2 bases and at J to 1 base, leaving 12 bases not matched to a gene. Germline CDR1 LNHDA, CDR2 SQIVND (reference sequence). This CDR3 is built from 20 residues. This CDR3 is CASSIKRTSGSSFRTDTQYF. The CDR3 DNA follows: TGTGCCAGTAGTATAAAAAGGACTAGCGGGAGTAGTTTTCGCACAGATACGCAGTATTTT.

V gene TRBV6-5 combines with J gene TRBJ1-5; TRBD1 agrees at 9 bases. Trimming removed 6 bases from V and 6 bases from J; junction bases left unmatched: 6. This CDR3 is 14 amino acids long. Per germline, CDR1 MNHEY and CDR2 SVGAGI. CDR3: CASSYQGQGQPQHF. The CDR3 DNA reads as TGTGCCAGCAGCTACCAGGGACAGGGTCAGCCCCAGCATTTT.

This clone was counted once. The chain combines TRBV14 with TRBJ2-7; 11 nucleotides line up with TRBD1. The junction had 6 bases not matched to a gene; V was cut back by 3 bases and J by 5 bases. Germline V gene sequence: CDR1 SGHDN, CDR2 FVKESK. The CDR3 covers 15 residues. DNA of the CDR3: TGTGCCAGCAGCCATGGACGGGGACAGGGGGACGAGCAGTACTTC. Translation gives CASSHGRGQGDEQYF.

Only one count was recorded for this clone. The chain uses TRBV28 and TRBJ1-1; TRBD1 matches 9 bases. Trimming removed 5 bases from V and 5 bases from J; junction bases left unmatched: 9. The CDR3 has 15 amino acids. The V gene's germline CDR1 is MDHEN and CDR2 SYDVKM. CDR3 protein: CASSTPGTGWTEAFF. In DNA form, the CDR3 reads TGTGCCAGCAGTACCCCCGGGACAGGGTGGACTGAAGCTTTCTTT.